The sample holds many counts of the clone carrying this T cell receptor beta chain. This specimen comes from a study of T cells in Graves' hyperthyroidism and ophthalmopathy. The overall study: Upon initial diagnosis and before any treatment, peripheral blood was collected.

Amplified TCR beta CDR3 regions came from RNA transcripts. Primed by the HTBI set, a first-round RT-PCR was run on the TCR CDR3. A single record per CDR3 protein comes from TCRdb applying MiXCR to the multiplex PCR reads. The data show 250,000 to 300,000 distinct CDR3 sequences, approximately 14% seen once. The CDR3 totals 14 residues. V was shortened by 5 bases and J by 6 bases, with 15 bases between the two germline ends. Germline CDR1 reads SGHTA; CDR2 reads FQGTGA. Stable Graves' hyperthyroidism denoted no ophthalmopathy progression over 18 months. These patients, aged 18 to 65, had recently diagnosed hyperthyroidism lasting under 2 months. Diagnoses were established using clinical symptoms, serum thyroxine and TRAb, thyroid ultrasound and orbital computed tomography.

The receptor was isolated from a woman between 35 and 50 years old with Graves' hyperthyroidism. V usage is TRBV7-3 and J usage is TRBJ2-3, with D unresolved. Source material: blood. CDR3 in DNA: TGTGCCAGCAGCGAAGGGATCGACCCTGATACGCAGTATTTT. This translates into CASSEGIDPDTQYF.